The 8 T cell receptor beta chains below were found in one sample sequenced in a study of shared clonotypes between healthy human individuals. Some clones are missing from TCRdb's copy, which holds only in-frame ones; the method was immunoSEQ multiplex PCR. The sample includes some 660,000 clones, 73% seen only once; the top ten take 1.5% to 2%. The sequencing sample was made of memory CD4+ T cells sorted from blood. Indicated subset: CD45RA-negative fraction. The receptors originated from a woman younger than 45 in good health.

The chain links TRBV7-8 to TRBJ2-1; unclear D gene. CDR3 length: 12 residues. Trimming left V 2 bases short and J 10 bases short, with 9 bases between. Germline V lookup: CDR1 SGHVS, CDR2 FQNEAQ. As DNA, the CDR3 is TGTGCCAGCAGCTTAATGTCGCTAGAGCAGTTCTTC. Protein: CASSLMSLEQFF.

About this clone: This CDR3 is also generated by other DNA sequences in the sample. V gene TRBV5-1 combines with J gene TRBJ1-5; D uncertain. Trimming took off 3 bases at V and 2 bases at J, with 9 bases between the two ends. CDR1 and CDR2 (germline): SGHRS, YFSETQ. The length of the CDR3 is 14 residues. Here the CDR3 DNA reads TGCGCCAGCAGCTCTGGGCTGGGCAATCAGCCCCAGCATTTT. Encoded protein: CASSSGLGNQPQHF.

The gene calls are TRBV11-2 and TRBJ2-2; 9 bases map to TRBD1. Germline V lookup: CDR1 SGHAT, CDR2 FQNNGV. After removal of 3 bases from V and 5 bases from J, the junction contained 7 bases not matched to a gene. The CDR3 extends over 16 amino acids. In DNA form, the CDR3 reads TGTGCCAGCAGCTTGGAGACAGGGGGGAGAACCGGGGAGCTGTTTTTT. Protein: CASSLETGGRTGELFF. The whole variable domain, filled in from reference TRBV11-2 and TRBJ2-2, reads EAGVAQSPRYKIIEKRQSVAFWCNPISGHATLYWYQQILGQGPKLLIQFQNNGVVDDSQLPKDRFSAERLKGVDSTLKIQPAKLEDSAVYLCASSLETGGRTGELFFGEGSRLTVL.

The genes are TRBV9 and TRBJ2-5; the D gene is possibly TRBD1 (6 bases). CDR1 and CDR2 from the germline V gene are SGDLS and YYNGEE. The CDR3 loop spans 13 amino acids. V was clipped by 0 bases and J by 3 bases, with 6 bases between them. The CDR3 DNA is TGTGCCAGCAGCGTAGACAGGGAAGAGACCCAGTACTTC. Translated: CASSVDREETQYF. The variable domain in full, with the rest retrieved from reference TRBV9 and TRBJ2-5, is DSGVTQTPKHLITATGQRVTLRCSPRSGDLSVYWYQQSLDQGLQFLIQYYNGEERAKGNILERFSAQQFPDLHSELNLSSLELGDSALYFCASSVDREETQYFGPGTRLLVL.

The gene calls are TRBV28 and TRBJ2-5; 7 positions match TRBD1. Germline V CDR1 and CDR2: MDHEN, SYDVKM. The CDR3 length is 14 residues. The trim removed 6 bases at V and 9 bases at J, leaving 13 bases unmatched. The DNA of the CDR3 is TGTGCCAGCAGGGTACCGGGACAGAAGAGGTCCCAGTACTTC. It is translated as CASRVPGQKRSQYF.

For the CDR3, the DNA is TGTGCCAGCAGCAATGGACAGGGTAGTGGTGAAAAACTGTTTTTT. Its protein is CASSNGQGSGEKLFF. The chain recombines TRBV5-4 with TRBJ1-4; TRBD1 matches 8 bases. Germline-derived CDR1 and CDR2 are SGHNT and YYREEE (reference sequence). V was pared by 4 bases and J by 7 bases, with 9 bases of the junction left unmatched. CDR3 length equals 15 residues.

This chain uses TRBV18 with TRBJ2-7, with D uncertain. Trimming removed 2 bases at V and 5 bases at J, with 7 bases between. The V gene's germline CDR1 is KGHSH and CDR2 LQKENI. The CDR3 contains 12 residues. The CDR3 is CASSPYQDEQYF. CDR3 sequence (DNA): TGTGCCAGCTCACCATACCAGGACGAGCAGTACTTC.

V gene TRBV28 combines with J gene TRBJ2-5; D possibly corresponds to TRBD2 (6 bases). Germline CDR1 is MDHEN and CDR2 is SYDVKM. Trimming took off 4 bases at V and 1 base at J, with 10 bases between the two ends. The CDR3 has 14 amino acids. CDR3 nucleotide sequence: TGTGCCAGCAGTTCGACCGGGAGCCAAGAGACCCAGTACTTC. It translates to CASSSTGSQETQYF. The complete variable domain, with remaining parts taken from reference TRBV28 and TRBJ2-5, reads DVKVTQSSRYLVKRTGEKVFLECVQDMDHENMFWYRQDPGLGLRLIYFSYDVKMKEKGDIPEGYSVSREKKERFSLILESASTNQTSMYLCASSSTGSQETQYFGPGTRLLVL.